This TCR beta chain was captured by sequencing in a study of CD8 T cells in Susac syndrome. Regarding the study as a whole: The study recognized that the number of individuals in its TCR sequencing and HLA analysis was relatively small.

In regard to this clonotype: The antigen is unknown.

The V end lost 6 bases, the J end lost 7 bases, and 9 bases lay between the germline ends. The CDR3 spans 11 residues. Per germline, CDR1 MNHEY and CDR2 SVGEGT. The RNA, about 0.45 to 1 ug, was put through reverse transcription using random hexamers. Coverage of TCR beta CDR3 amplification by immunoSEQ multiplex PCR extended to 54 Vbeta and 13 Jbeta. TCRdb redid the calling of the immunoSEQ multiplex PCR reads with MiXCR, one entry per CDR3 protein. The profile shows over 300,000 distinct CDR3 sequences, 92% of them singletons. High-throughput TCR beta sequencing covered peripheral CD8+ and CD4+ T cells. Negative isolation yielded CD4+ and CD8+ T cells, and FACS enriched TEMRA cells.

The TCR originated in a human donor with multiple sclerosis. The rearrangement joins TRBV6-2 or TRBV6-3 to TRBJ1-2; unclear D gene. Specimen: CD4+ T cells from PBMCs. The CDR3 sequence is CASRTLGGYTF. CDR3 coding DNA: TGTGCCAGCAGAACCCTCGGTGGCTACACCTTC.